This TCR beta chain was recorded in a study of T cells expressing NK-cell markers. Study findings and constraints: Of the CD8+ T cells in a handful of donors, 1.0-7.0% belonged to dominant NKG2C+ clonotypes. Unclear, still, was the HCMV specificity of the expanded NKG2C+ T cell clones.

UMIs were included in TCR beta cDNA generated by 5'RACE template switching. TCRdb reprocessed the 5' RACE reads, with one entry per CDR3 protein and no DNA. The clone table shows about 550,000 distinct CDR3 sequences, with the ten largest holding 3% to 4.5%. Notes on this clonotype: No antigen is known for it.

The CDR3 sequence is 14 residues long. Germline CDR1 SSHAT, CDR2 FNYEAQ (reference sequence). Sequencing input: blood T cells: a sorted CD56 or NKG2C T cell subset, CD4+ or CD8+ T cells, or bulk PBMC T cells (not recorded which). V usage is TRBV7-7 and J usage is TRBJ2-5; the TCRdb call, TRBD2, lacks DNA for checking. The clonotype comes from a man younger than 35 in good health. This CDR3 is CASSAGTSGSLPYF.